In its sample, the clone carrying this TCR beta chain was seen many times. Its antigen remains unidentified. Amplified TCR beta CDR3 regions derived from RNA transcripts. First-round RT-PCR of the TCR CDR3 relied on the HTBI primer set. TCRdb reprocessed the multiplex PCR reads with MiXCR, giving one entry per CDR3 protein. The sample has some 510,000 distinct CDR3 sequences; about 20% are singletons. The PBMCs were sourced from fresh peripheral blood (10 ml). The CDR3 loop spans 15 amino acids. Germline assignment: CDR1 MNHNS and CDR2 SASEGT. With 1 base clipped from V and 2 bases from J, the junction kept 3 bases outside the gene matches. This sample is drawn from a study of T cells in Graves' hyperthyroidism and ophthalmopathy. Regarding the study as a whole: Most thyroid clonotypes expanded above 0.001 appeared in blood too.

Specimen: blood. V usage is TRBV6-1 and J usage is TRBJ2-5; 8 bases fit TRBD2. This clonotype was sampled from a man aged 18 to 30 with Graves' hyperthyroidism. As DNA, the CDR3 is TGTGCCAGCAGTGAAGGCGGGGGGCTTCAAGAGACCCAGTACTTC. Residues: CASSEGGGLQETQYF.